This T cell receptor beta chain was obtained from a study of monozygotic twins with cystic fibrosis. Overall study context: Library input was approximately 2.7 micrograms of fragmented DNA, with approximately 15 PCR cycles.

This table comes from immunoSEQ multiplex PCR, and its TCRdb copy is limited to in-frame clones, with some not included. Of approximately 7,500 clones in the sample, approximately 95% were seen once. Germline V gene data show CDR1 as SNHLY and CDR2 as FYNNEI. CDR3 size: 14 residues. Trimming at V came to 6 bases and at J to 6 bases, leaving 3 bases not matched to a gene. Broader study findings: Unrelated CF individuals shared fewer identical clonotypes than monozygotic CF twins. Median Simpson clonality of 0.0095 suggested naive T cells predominated.

A remark on this clone: Its antigen is unknown.

Source material: blood. The receptor's source is a boy aged 2 to 10 with cystic fibrosis. This sequence joins TRBV2 and TRBJ2-2, with TRBD1 identical over 11 bases. CDR3 sequence: CASRPGQGAGELFF. CDR3 DNA: TGTGCCAGCAGGCCGGGACAGGGGGCCGGGGAGCTGTTTTTT.